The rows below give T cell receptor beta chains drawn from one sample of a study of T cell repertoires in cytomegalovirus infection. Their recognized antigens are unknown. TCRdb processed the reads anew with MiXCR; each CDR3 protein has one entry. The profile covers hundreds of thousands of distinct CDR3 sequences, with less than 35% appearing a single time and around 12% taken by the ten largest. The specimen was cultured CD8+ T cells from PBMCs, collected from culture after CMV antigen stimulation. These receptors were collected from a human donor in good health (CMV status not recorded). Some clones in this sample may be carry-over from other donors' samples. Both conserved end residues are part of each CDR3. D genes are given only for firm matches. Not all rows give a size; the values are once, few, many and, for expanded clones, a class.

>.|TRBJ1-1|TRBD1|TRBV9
TGTGCCAGCAGCCCAGGGGGGGGGTTGGGTGAAGCTTTCTTT
CASSPGGGLGEAFF
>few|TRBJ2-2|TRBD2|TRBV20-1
TGCAGTGCTAGTATGACTAGCGGGGCAGCGGGGGAGCTGTTTTTT
CSASMTSGAAGELFF
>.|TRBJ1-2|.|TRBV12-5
TGTGCTAGTGGCCTACAAGGATATGGCTACACCTTC
CASGLQGYGYTF
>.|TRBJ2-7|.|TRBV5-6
TGTGCCAGCAGCCACATTCCCCAGGGTTCCAACGAGCAGTACTTC
CASSHIPQGSNEQYF
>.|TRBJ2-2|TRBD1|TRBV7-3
TGTGCCAGCAGCCTCGGGACAGGGCCAGGCGGGGAGCTGTTTTTT
CASSLGTGPGGELFF
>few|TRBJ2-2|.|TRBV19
TGTGCCAGTAGTCCCCTACGGGGCGCGAACACCGGGGAGCTGTTTTTT
CASSPLRGANTGELFF
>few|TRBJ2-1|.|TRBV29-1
TGCAGCGTGGCCCTCCCGATGGACAATGAGCAGTTCTTC
CSVALPMDNEQFF
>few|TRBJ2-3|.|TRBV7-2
TGTGCCAGCAGCTTTGGACGGTCGGCAGATACGCAGTATTTT
CASSFGRSADTQYF
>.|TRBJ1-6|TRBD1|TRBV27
TGTGCCAGCAGTTATGGGACAGGGCATTCACCCCTCCACTTT
CASSYGTGHSPLHF
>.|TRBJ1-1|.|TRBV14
TGTGCCAGCAGCCAAGCGTGGTTCGGCACTGAAGCTTTCTTT
CASSQAWFGTEAFF